This TCR beta chain was identified in a study of blood T cell repertoires in COVID-19. Study background: Spain, Italy and the United States supplied samples that represented acute and convalescent COVID-19. The cDNA or gDNA used as material had been derived from T cells, B-cell-depleted T cells, or PBMCs.

There are 14 residues in the CDR3. V shed 5 bases and J 1 base; nucleotides not matched to a gene: 4. Germline V lookup: CDR1 SGHTA, CDR2 FQGNSA. In this sample, this clone turned up a few times. How the authors handled the data: Nucleated cell counts were estimated from reference gene primer amplification. The repertoire was sequenced with immunoSEQ multiplex PCR; TCRdb's copy has only in-frame clones and lacks some. The V and J calls and clone size are taken from that table; D and trimming were inferred from the DNA. The sample comprises just over 80,000 clones, around 86% of which are singletons, and around 40% rests with the top ten.

Sequences were obtained from peripheral blood. This sequence was found in an elderly man with acute or convalescent COVID-19. V is TRBV7-2 and J is TRBJ1-1, with 7 bases that match TRBD1. CDR3 protein: CASSPGTANTEAFF. For the CDR3, the DNA is TGTGCCAGCAGCCCTGGGACAGCGAACACTGAAGCTTTCTTT.